This T cell receptor (beta chain) was sequenced for a study of blood T cell repertoires in COVID-19. With V trimmed by 3 bases and J by 5 bases, 8 bases remained unmatched. The length of the CDR3 is 15 residues. Germline CDR1 reads GTSNPN; CDR2 reads SVGIG (reference sequence). The method was immunoSEQ multiplex PCR; TCRdb's version includes in-frame clones alone and lacks a portion of them. Of some 72,000 clones detected, approximately 80% appear once; the ten largest clones hold roughly 13%. The source is a man over 45 with COVID-19, enrolled during active disease. The source material was peripheral blood. The chain joins TRBV30 to TRBJ2-7, with TRBD2 matching over 12 bases. CDR3 bases: TGTGCCTGGAGGACTAGCGGGAGTCAGCTCCACGAGCAGTACTTC. This codes for CAWRTSGSQLHEQYF.